One and the same sample provided the 23 T cell receptor beta chains below, sequenced in a study of T cells in Graves' hyperthyroidism and ophthalmopathy. There were TCR beta CDR3 regions amplified from RNA transcripts. HTBI primers were used for first-round RT-PCR of the TCR CDR3. MiXCR was run by TCRdb on the multiplex PCR reads, yielding one entry per CDR3 protein. Of about 610,000 distinct CDR3 sequences listed, approximately 16% are singletons. Material: blood. The receptor set was obtained from a middle-aged woman with Graves' ophthalmopathy.

This clonotype has at least ten counts. The chain couples TRBV7-2 to TRBJ2-3, with D maybe TRBD2 (7 bases). This CDR3 region has 13 residues. Trimming pared 8 bases from V and 3 bases from J, leaving 12 bases between. The germline gives CDR1 SGHTA, CDR2 FQGNSA. The CDR3 is CASGGAFTDTQYF. Here the CDR3 DNA reads TGTGCCAGCGGGGGGGCTTTTACAGATACGCAGTATTTT.

The rearrangement uses TRBV18 and TRBJ2-1; D gene uncertain. The CDR3 length is 14 residues. Germline CDR1 is KGHSH and CDR2 is LQKENI. The V gene lost 6 bases and the J gene lost 7 bases, with 16 bases spanning the gap. CDR3 sequence (DNA): TGTGCCAGCTCCTCGACCACGCTGTTGAATGAGCAGTTCTTC. This sequence encodes CASSSTTLLNEQFF.

The rearrangement links TRBV11-2 to TRBJ2-1; 7 nucleotides line up with TRBD1. Germline values: CDR1 SGHAT, CDR2 FQNNGV. The CDR3 is made up of 13 amino acids. V was pared by 5 bases and J by 8 bases, with 6 bases of the junction left unmatched. CDR3 bases: TGTGCCAGCAGCCCCGGACAGGCAGATGAGCAGTTCTTC. Encoded protein: CASSPGQADEQFF.

This clonotype has a handful of counts. The V and J genes are TRBV4-1 and TRBJ2-1; weak D call: TRBD2 (7 bases). V was cut by 1 base and J by 11 bases, with 18 bases left in between. CDR1 and CDR2 (germline): MGHRA, YSYEKL. The CDR3 extends over 15 amino acids. The CDR3 DNA reads TGCGCCAGCAGCCAAGCCGGGGGCGCCGGGGGGAAGCAGTTCTTC. Translated: CASSQAGGAGGKQFF.

This clonotype was found many times. This chain connects TRBV7-9 to TRBJ2-7, with TRBD1 matching 7 bases. CDR1 SEHNR and CDR2 FQNEAQ come from the germline V gene (reference sequence). The CDR3 is 14 residues long. V trimming: 3 bases; J trimming: 3 bases; junction bases outside the gene matches: 5. CDR3 nucleotides: TGTGCCAGCAGCTTGACAGGGTCATTCTACGAGCAGTACTTC. This encodes CASSLTGSFYEQYF.

A word on this clonotype: One base away lies a much larger clone, so this may be a sequencing read error. The chain has TRBV18 and TRBJ1-1; TRBD1 is a possible D gene (5 bases). Germline CDR1 is KGHSH and CDR2 is LQKENI. The CDR3 covers 15 residues. The CDR3 nucleotides are TGTGCCAACTCACCACCGGGTTTGACAGACACTGAAGCTTTCTTT. The encoded protein is CANSPPGLTDTEAFF. The variable domain in full, with the rest retrieved from reference TRBV18 and TRBJ1-1, is NAGVMQNPRHLVRRRGQEARLRCSPMKGHSHVYWYRQLPEEGLKFMVYLQKENIIDESGMPKERFSAEFPKEGPSILRIQQVVRGDSAAYFCANSPPGLTDTEAFFGQGTRLTVV.

The J gene is TRBJ1-1, the V gene TRBV14; D remains ambiguous. The CDR3 extends over 14 amino acids. V shed 0 bases and J shed 4 bases, with 9 bases lying between them. Germline CDR1 and CDR2: SGHDN and FVKESK. CDR3 bases: TGTGCCAGCAGCCAAGAGAGTTTGCTCACTGAAGCTTTCTTT. Encoded protein: CASSQESLLTEAFF.

There are many counts of this clonotype. The chain carries TRBV29-1 and TRBJ2-5; 12 bases match TRBD1. The trim removed 6 bases at V and 8 bases at J, leaving 10 bases unmatched. CDR3 length equals 14 residues. From germline, CDR1 is SQVTM and CDR2 ANQGSEA. The CDR3: CSVARDRGQGTQYF. In nucleotides, the CDR3 is TGCAGCGTCGCACGGGACAGGGGGCAAGGAACCCAGTACTTC.

This clonotype was seen a handful of times. The rearrangement links TRBV4-1 to TRBJ1-2; a possible D gene is TRBD1 (5 bases). Germline V CDR1 and CDR2: MGHRA, YSYEKL. This CDR3 comprises 14 residues. V was pared by 1 base and J by 5 bases, with 11 bases between. CDR3 sequence: CASSQVAGRYGYTF. CDR3 bases: TGCGCCAGCAGCCAAGTAGCAGGGCGGTATGGCTACACCTTC.

V usage is TRBV18 and J usage is TRBJ2-6; D not certain. The germline gives CDR1 KGHSH, CDR2 LQKENI. Between the trimmed V and J ends, which lost 2 bases and 3 bases, there was a span of 2 bases. The CDR3 is made up of 13 amino acids. The CDR3, as DNA: TGTGCCAGCTCACCAAATGGGGCCAACGTCCTGACTTTC. This encodes CASSPNGANVLTF.

The table lists this clonotype with many counts. The chain recombines TRBV6-1 with TRBJ2-3; TRBD2 agrees at 8 bases. Germline CDR1 and CDR2: MNHNS and SASEGT. V shed 5 bases, J shed 2 bases, and the junction held 12 bases outside the gene matches. The CDR3 covers 17 residues. CDR3 sequence reads: CASSTVRSSGVTDTQYF. The CDR3, as DNA: TGTGCCAGCAGTACGGTCCGGAGTAGCGGGGTCACAGATACGCAGTATTTT.

This clonotype was recorded a few times. This sequence joins TRBV29-1 and TRBJ1-2, with D perhaps matching TRBD1 (5 bases). Germline CDR1 is SQVTM and CDR2 is ANQGSEA. Between the trimmed V and J ends, which lost 6 bases and 2 bases, there was a span of 10 bases. The CDR3 runs 12 residues. The CDR3 spells CSVRGGNYGYTF. CDR3 coding DNA: TGCAGCGTGAGGGGCGGAAACTATGGCTACACCTTC.

This clonotype has at least ten counts. The chain is built from TRBV2 and TRBJ2-7; the match to TRBD1 covers 8 bases. This CDR3 is 14 amino acids long. Trimming cost V 4 bases and J 2 bases; bases outside gene matches: 4. In germline, CDR1 is SNHLY, CDR2 FYNNEI. CDR3 sequence: CASSGDRLPYEQYF. DNA for the CDR3: TGTGCCAGCAGTGGGGACAGGCTACCCTACGAGCAGTACTTC.

About this clonotype: An end of the junction does not agree with germline; a read error may underlie this. The chain combines TRBV18 with TRBJ2-6; tentatively, D is TRBD1 (6 bases). This CDR3 comprises 16 residues. CDR1 KGHSH and CDR2 LQKENI come from the germline V gene. CDR3 in amino acids: CAGSRQGSSGANVLTF. Written as DNA, the CDR3 is TGTGCCGGCTCACGGCAGGGGAGCTCTGGGGCCAACGTCCTGACTTTC.

This clonotype was picked up a small number of times. V and J are TRBV4-2 and TRBJ2-5; possible D gene TRBD2, 6 bases. This CDR3 comprises 14 residues. The V and J ends lost 1 base and 5 bases respectively, with 11 bases between them. CDR1 is LGHNA, CDR2 YNFKEQ, per germline. CDR3 coding DNA: TGTGCCAGCAGCCAAGCTAGCGCCTCGGAGACCCAGTACTTC. Protein product: CASSQASASETQYF.

The gene calls are TRBV13 and TRBJ1-2, with 7 bases aligning to TRBD1. The germline V gene encodes CDR1 PRHDT and CDR2 FYEKMQ (reference sequence). This CDR3 is built from 16 residues. J was trimmed by 7 bases and V by 5 bases; bases with no gene match: 16. Here the CDR3 reads CASSGGAGRGFCGYTF. CDR3 DNA sequence: TGTGCCAGCAGCGGGGGGGCTGGCAGGGGGTTTTGTGGCTACACCTTC.

This clonotype was detected ten times or more. The rearrangement links TRBV2 to TRBJ2-1; tentative D call: TRBD1 (5 bases). The germline V and J ends were trimmed by 1 base and 0 bases, with 7 bases remaining between them. Germline lookup yields CDR1 SNHLY and CDR2 FYNNEI. The CDR3 is 15 residues long. The CDR3 here is CASSEERGSYNEQFF. The CDR3 DNA reads TGTGCCAGCAGTGAAGAAAGGGGCTCCTACAATGAGCAGTTCTTC. Filled out from reference TRBV2 and TRBJ2-1, the complete variable domain reads EPEVTQTPSHQVTQMGQEVILRCVPISNHLYFYWYRQILGQKVEFLVSFYNNEISEKSEIFDDQFSVERPDGSNFTLKIRSTKLEDSAMYFCASSEERGSYNEQFFGPGTRLTVL.

The rearrangement joins TRBV18 to TRBJ2-7; 7 bases align to TRBD2. CDR3 length equals 14 residues. V was pared by 0 bases and J by 5 bases, with 4 bases of the junction left unmatched. Germline CDR1 KGHSH, CDR2 LQKENI. The CDR3 reads CASSPPAGVHEQYF. CDR3 DNA sequence: TGTGCCAGCTCACCACCGGCGGGGGTCCACGAGCAGTACTTC.

This clonotype was counted many times. The rearrangement links TRBV28 to TRBJ2-3, with 7 bases matching TRBD2. This CDR3 is 14 amino acids long. Germline CDR1 and CDR2: MDHEN and SYDVKM. The J segment lost 9 bases and the V segment lost 7 bases, leaving 13 bases of the junction unmatched. CDR3 protein: CASTRTRAVGTQYF. The CDR3 DNA reads TGTGCCAGCACAAGGACTAGGGCGGTTGGAACGCAGTATTTT.

This clonotype was detected ten times or more. V usage is TRBV5-1 and J usage is TRBJ2-1; no reliable D call. The CDR3 covers 16 residues. V was trimmed by 0 bases and J by 0 bases, leaving 10 bases between them. In germline, CDR1 is SGHRS, CDR2 YFSETQ. CDR3 sequence: CASSLVQSSSYNEQFF. The CDR3 DNA reads TGCGCCAGCAGCTTGGTTCAGAGCAGCTCCTACAATGAGCAGTTCTTC.

In this sample, this clonotype turned up a few times. The V gene is TRBV7-9, the J gene TRBJ2-2, with TRBD1 identical over 7 bases. J gave up 1 base and V 2 bases, and 7 bases lay outside the gene matches. CDR3 length: 17 amino acids. The germline gives CDR1 SEHNR, CDR2 FQNEAQ (reference sequence). CDR3 loop: CASSLTPRGQNTGELFF. The CDR3 region has the DNA TGTGCCAGCAGCTTAACGCCGAGGGGGCAGAACACCGGGGAGCTGTTTTTT.

This clonotype was detected many times. The chain has TRBV5-1 and TRBJ2-3; D possibly corresponds to TRBD1 (6 bases). V dropped 0 bases and J dropped 4 bases, with 12 bases sitting between them. Per germline, CDR1 SGHRS and CDR2 YFSETQ. The CDR3 is 15 amino acids. In DNA, the CDR3 is TGCGCCAGCAGCTTGGTTATGGGGGCTCCAGATACGCAGTATTTT. Translation: CASSLVMGAPDTQYF.

This clonotype was detected many times. V gene TRBV30 combines with J gene TRBJ2-7, with 7 bases lining up with TRBD1. CDR1 and CDR2 (germline): GTSNPN, SVGIG (reference sequence). CDR3 length: 13 amino acids. The V segment lost 3 bases and the J segment 4 bases; nucleotides outside the gene matches: 6. The CDR3 bases are TGTGCCTGGAGACGGACAGGAACTTACGAGCAGTACTTC. Residues: CAWRRTGTYEQYF.